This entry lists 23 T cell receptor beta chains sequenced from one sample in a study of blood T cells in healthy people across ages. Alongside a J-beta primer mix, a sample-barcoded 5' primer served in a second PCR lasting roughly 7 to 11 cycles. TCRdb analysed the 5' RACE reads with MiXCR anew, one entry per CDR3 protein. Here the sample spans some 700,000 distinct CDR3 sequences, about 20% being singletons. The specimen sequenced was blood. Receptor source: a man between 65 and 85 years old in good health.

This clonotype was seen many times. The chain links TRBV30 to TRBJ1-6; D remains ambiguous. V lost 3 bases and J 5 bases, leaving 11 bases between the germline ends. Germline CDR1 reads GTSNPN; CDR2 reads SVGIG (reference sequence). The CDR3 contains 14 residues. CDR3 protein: CAWSFGQDNSPLHF. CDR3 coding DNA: TGTGCCTGGAGCTTCGGGCAGGATAATTCACCCCTCCACTTT.

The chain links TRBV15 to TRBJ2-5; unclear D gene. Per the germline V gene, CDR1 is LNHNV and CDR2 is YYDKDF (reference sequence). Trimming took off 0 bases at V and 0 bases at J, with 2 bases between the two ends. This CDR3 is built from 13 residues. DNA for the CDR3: TGTGCCACCAGCAGAGAGTACCAAGAGACCCAGTACTTC. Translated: CATSREYQETQYF.

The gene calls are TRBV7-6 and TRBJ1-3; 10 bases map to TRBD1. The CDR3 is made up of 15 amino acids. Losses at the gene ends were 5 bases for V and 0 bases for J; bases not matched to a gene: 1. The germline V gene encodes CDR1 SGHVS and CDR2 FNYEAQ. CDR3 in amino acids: CASSGTGVSGNTIYF. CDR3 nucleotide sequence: TGTGCCAGCAGCGGGACAGGGGTCTCTGGAAACACCATATATTTT.

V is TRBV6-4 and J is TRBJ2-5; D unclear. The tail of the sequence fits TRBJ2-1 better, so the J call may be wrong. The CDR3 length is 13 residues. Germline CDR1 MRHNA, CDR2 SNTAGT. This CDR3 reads CASSDGTNNEQFF. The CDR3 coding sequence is TGTGCCAGCAGTGACGGCACCAACAATGAGCAGTTCTTC.

For the CDR3, the DNA is TGTGCCAGCTCACAACAGGGGAAAGAGACCCAGTACTTC. It encodes CASSQQGKETQYF. The V and J genes are TRBV18 and TRBJ2-5; 7 nucleotides match TRBD1. The V segment lost 4 bases and the J segment 3 bases; nucleotides outside the gene matches: 2. CDR3 size: 13 residues. The germline gives CDR1 KGHSH, CDR2 LQKENI. The variable domain in full, with the rest retrieved from reference TRBV18 and TRBJ2-5, is NAGVMQNPRHLVRRRGQEARLRCSPMKGHSHVYWYRQLPEEGLKFMVYLQKENIIDESGMPKERFSAEFPKEGPSILRIQQVVRGDSAAYFCASSQQGKETQYFGPGTRLLVL.

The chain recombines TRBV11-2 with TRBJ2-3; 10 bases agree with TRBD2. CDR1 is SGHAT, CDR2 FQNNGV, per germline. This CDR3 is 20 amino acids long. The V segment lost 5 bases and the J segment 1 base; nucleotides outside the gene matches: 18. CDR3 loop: CASSPRTNSGGSVRTDTQYF. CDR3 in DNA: TGTGCCAGCAGCCCCCGGACTAATAGCGGGGGGTCCGTTCGCACAGATACGCAGTATTTT.

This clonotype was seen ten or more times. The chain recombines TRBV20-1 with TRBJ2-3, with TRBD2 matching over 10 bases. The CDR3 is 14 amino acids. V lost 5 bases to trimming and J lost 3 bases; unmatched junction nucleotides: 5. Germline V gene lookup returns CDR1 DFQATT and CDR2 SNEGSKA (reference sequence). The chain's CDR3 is CSAQREGGTDTQYF. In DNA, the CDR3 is TGCAGTGCTCAGCGGGAGGGCGGGACAGATACGCAGTATTTT.

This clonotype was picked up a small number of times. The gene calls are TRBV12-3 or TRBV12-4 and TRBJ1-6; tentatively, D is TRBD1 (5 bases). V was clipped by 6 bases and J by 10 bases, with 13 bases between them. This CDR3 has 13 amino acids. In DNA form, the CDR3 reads TGTGCCAGCAGGCCGACAGTCAACTCACCCCTCCACTTT. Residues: CASRPTVNSPLHF.

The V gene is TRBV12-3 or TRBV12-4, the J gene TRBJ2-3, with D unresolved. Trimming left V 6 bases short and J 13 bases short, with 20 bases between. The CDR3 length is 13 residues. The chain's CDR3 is CASSRGRTDAEYF. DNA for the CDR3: TGTGCCAGCAGCCGTGGACGTACAGATGCGGAGTATTTT.

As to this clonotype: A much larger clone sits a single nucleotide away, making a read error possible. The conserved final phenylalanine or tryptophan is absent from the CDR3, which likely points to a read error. The CDR3 sequence: CASSLDRGGTEAFL. CDR3 in DNA: TGCGCCAGCAGCTTGGATCGGGGCGGCACTGAAGCTTTCCTT. The chain links TRBV5-1 to TRBJ1-1, with D perhaps matching TRBD1 (5 bases). The V and J ends lost 0 bases and 4 bases respectively, with 10 bases between them. This CDR3 region has 14 residues. Germline V gene lookup returns CDR1 SGHRS and CDR2 YFSETQ.

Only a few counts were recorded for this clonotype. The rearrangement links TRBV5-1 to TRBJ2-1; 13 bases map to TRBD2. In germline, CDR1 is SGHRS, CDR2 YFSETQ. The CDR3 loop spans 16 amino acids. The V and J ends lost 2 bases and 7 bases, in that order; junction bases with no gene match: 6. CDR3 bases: TGCGCCAGCAGCTTTGGACTAGCGGGAGCAGTGAATGAGCAGTTCTTC. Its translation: CASSFGLAGAVNEQFF.

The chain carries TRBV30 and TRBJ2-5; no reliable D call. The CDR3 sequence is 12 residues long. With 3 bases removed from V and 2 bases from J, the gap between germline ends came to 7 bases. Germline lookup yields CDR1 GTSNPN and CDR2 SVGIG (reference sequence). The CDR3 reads CAWRGSQETQYF. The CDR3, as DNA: TGTGCCTGGAGGGGGTCTCAAGAGACCCAGTACTTC.

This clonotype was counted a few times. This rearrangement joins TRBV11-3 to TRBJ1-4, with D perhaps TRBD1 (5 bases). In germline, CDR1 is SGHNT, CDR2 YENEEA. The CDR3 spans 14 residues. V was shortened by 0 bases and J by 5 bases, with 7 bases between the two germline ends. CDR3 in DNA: TGTGCCAGCAGCTTAGAAAACAGGAATGAAAAACTGTTTTTT. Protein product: CASSLENRNEKLFF.

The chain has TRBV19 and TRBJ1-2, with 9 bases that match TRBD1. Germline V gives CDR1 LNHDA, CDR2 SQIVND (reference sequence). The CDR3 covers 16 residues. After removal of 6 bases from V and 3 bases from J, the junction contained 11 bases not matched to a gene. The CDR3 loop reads CASSKPHRGPDYGYTF. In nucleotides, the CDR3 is TGTGCCAGTAGCAAACCCCACAGGGGGCCTGACTATGGCTACACCTTC. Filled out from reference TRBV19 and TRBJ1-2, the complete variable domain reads DGGITQSPKYLFRKEGQNVTLSCEQNLNHDAMYWYRQDPGQGLRLIYYSQIVNDFQKGDIAEGYSVSREKKESFPLTVTSAQKNPTAFYLCASSKPHRGPDYGYTFGSGTRLTVV.

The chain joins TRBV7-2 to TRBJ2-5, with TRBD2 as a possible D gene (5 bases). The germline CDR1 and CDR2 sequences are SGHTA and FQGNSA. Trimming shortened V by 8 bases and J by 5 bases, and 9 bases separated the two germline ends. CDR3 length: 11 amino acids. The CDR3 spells CASGRRETQYF. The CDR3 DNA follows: TGTGCCAGCGGTCGGAGGGAGACCCAGTACTTC.

CDR3 loop: CASGFAGAEAFF. The CDR3 DNA reads TGTGCTAGTGGTTTTGCGGGTGCTGAAGCTTTCTTT. V is TRBV12-5 and J is TRBJ1-1, with no clear D. The CDR3 totals 12 residues. Germline V gives CDR1 LGHNT, CDR2 FRNRAP. Trimming cost V 3 bases and J 6 bases, with 8 bases left between them.

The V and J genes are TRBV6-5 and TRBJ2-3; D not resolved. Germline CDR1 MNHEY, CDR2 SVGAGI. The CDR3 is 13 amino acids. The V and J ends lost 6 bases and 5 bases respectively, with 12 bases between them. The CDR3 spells CASSNTRRDTQYF. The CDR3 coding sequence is TGTGCCAGCAGCAACACGAGGAGAGATACGCAGTATTTT.

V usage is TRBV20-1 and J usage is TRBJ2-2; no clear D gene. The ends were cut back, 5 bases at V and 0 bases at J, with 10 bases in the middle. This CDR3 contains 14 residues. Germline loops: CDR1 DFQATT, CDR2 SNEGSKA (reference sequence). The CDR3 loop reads CSALRNANTGELFF. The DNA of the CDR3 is TGCAGTGCTCTAAGAAACGCGAACACCGGGGAGCTGTTTTTT.

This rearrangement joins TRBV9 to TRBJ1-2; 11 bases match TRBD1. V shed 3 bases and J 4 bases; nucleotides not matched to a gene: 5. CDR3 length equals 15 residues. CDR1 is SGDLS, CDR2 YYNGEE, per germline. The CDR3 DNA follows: TGTGCCAGCAGCGCGGGACAGGGGGATGGCTATGGCTACACCTTC. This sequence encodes CASSAGQGDGYGYTF.

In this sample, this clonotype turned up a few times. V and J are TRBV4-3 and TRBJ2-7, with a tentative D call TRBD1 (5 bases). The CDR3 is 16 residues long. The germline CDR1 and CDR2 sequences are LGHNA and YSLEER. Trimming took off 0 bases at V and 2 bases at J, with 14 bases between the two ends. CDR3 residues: CASSQDIWAGPYEQYV. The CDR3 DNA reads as TGCGCCAGCAGCCAAGATATTTGGGCAGGGCCCTACGAGCAGTACGTC.

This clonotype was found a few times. This CDR3 is CASSQEGLLTGELFF. CDR3 bases: TGCGCCAGCAGCCAAGAAGGTCTACTCACCGGGGAGCTGTTTTTT. The chain couples TRBV4-1 to TRBJ2-2; D not certain. With 0 bases removed from V and 4 bases from J, the gap between germline ends came to 9 bases. This CDR3 spans 15 amino acids. Germline CDR1 reads MGHRA; CDR2 reads YSYEKL.

The CDR3: CASRQGIAKNIQYF. CDR3 nucleotides: TGTGCCAGCAGGCAGGGAATAGCCAAAAACATTCAGTACTTC. This sequence joins TRBV28 and TRBJ2-4; tentatively, D is TRBD1 (5 bases). The germline V gene has CDR1 MDHEN and CDR2 SYDVKM. Trimming pared 6 bases from V and 0 bases from J, leaving 9 bases between. The CDR3 is 14 amino acids.

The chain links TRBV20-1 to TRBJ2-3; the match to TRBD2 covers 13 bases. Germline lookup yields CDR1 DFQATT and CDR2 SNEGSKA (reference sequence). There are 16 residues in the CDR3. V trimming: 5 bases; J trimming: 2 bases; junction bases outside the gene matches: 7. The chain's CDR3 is CSAEKGLAGITDTQYF. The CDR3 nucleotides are TGCAGTGCTGAAAAGGGACTAGCGGGAATCACAGATACGCAGTATTTT.